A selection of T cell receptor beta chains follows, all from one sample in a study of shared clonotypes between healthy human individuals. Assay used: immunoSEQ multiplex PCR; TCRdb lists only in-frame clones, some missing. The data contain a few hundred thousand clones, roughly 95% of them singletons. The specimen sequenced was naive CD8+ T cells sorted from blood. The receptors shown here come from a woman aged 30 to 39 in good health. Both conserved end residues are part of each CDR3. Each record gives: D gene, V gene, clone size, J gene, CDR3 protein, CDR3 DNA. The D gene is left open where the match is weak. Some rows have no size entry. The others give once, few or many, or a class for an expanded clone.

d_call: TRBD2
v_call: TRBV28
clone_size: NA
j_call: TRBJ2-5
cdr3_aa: CASSFGLAGGGSETQYF
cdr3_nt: TGTGCCAGCAGTTTCGGACTAGCGGGAGGAGGGTCGGAGACCCAGTACTTC

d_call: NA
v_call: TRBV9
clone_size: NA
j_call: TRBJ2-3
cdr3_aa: CASRPTGSDTQYF
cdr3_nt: TGTGCCAGCAGACCAACAGGGTCAGATACGCAGTATTTT

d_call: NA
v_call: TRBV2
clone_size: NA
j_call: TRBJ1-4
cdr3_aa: CASRGGKLFF
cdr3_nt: TGTGCCAGCAGGGGGGGGAAACTGTTTTTT

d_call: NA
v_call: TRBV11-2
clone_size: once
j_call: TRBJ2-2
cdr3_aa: CASSFGPNTGELFF
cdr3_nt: TGTGCCAGCAGCTTTGGACCAAACACCGGGGAGCTGTTTTTT

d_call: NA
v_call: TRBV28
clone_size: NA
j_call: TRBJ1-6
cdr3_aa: CASSFLFGGGSPLHF
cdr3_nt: TGTGCCAGCAGTTTCTTGTTTGGGGGCGGTTCACCCCTCCACTTT

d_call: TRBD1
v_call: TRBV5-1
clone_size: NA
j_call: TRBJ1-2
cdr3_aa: CASSYGEDRVGLGGYTF
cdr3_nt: TGCGCCAGCAGCTATGGAGAGGACAGGGTGGGCCTTGGAGGCTACACCTTC

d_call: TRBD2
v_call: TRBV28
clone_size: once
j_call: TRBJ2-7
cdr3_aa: CASSSRLARYEQYF
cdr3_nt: TGTGCCAGCAGTTCCCGACTAGCTCGGTACGAGCAGTACTTC

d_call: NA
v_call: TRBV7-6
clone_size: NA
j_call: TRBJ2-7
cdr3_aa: CASSKLGGSHEQYF
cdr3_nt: TGTGCCAGCAGCAAACTCGGGGGTTCTCACGAGCAGTACTTC

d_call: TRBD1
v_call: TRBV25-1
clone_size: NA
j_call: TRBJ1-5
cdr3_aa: CASSATGGAQPQHF
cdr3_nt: TGTGCCAGCAGTGCGACAGGGGGAGCTCAGCCCCAGCATTTT

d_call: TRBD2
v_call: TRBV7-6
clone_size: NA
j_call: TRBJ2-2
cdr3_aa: CASSGHPAGVSGELFF
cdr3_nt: TGTGCCAGCAGCGGTCATCCAGCGGGAGTTAGCGGGGAGCTGTTTTTT

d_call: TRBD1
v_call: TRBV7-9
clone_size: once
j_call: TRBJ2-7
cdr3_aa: CASSLGDSAHEQYF
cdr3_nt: TGTGCCAGCAGCTTAGGGGACAGCGCCCACGAGCAGTACTTC

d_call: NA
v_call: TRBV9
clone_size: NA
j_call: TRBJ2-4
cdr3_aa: CAGTTRAKNIQYF
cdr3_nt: TGTGCGGGGACCACGAGAGCCAAAAACATTCAGTACTTC

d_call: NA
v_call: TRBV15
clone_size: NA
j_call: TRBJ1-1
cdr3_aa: CATSRVGEVTEAFF
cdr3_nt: TGTGCCACCAGCAGAGTCGGGGAAGTCACTGAAGCTTTCTTT

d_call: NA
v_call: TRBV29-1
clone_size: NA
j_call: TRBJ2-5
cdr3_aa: CSVGYKAGPQETQYF
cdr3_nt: TGCAGCGTTGGGTACAAGGCGGGCCCTCAAGAGACCCAGTACTTC

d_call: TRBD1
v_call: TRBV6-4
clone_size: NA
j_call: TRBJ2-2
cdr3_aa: CASSGGTGPGELFF
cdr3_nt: TGTGCCAGCAGTGGTGGGACAGGGCCCGGGGAGCTGTTTTTT

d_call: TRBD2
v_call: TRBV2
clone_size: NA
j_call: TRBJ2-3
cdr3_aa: CASTEIAGGSADTQYF
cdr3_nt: TGTGCCAGCACTGAAATAGCGGGAGGGAGCGCAGATACGCAGTATTTT

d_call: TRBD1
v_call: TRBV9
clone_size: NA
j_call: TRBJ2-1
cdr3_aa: CASSLTTGGNEQFF
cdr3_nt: TGTGCCAGCAGCCTAACGACAGGGGGTAATGAGCAGTTCTTC

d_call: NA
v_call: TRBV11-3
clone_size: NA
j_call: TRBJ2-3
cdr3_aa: CASRPGDYFTDTQYF
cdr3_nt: TGTGCCAGCAGACCCGGGGATTACTTCACAGATACGCAGTATTTT

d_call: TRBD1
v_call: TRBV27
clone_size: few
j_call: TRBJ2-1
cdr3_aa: CASRYGTGYEQFF
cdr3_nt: TGTGCCAGCAGATACGGGACAGGGTACGAGCAGTTCTTC

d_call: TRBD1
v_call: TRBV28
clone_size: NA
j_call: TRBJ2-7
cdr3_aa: CASRHGGQGLRGQYF
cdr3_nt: TGTGCCAGCAGACACGGGGGACAGGGCCTAAGGGGGCAGTACTTC

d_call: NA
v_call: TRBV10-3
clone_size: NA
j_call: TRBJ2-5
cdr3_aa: CAISEGPERETQYF
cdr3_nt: TGTGCCATCAGTGAAGGGCCTGAAAGGGAGACCCAGTACTTC

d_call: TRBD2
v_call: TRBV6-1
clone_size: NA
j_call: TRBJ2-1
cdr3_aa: CASSGTSGRGNEQFF
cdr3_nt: TGTGCCAGCTCCGGGACTAGCGGGAGAGGGAATGAGCAGTTCTTC

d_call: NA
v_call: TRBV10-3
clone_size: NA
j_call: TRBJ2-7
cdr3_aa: CAISESRGTLFSYEQYF
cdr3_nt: TGTGCCATCAGTGAGTCGCGGGGGACACTCTTCTCCTACGAGCAGTACTTC

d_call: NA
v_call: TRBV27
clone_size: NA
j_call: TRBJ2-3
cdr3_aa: CASSTPPGLLTDTQYF
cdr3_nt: TGTGCCAGCAGTACTCCACCGGGACTGCTCACAGATACGCAGTATTTT

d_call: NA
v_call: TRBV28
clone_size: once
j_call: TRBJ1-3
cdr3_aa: CASSLSWGISGNTIYF
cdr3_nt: TGTGCCAGCAGTTTAAGTTGGGGCATCTCTGGAAACACCATATATTTT

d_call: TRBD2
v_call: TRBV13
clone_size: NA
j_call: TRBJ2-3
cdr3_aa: CASSLVSGSADTQYF
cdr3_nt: TGTGCCAGCAGCTTAGTGAGCGGGAGCGCAGATACGCAGTATTTT

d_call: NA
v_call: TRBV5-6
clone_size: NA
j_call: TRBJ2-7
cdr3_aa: CASSSQNYEQYF
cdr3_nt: TGTGCCAGCAGCTCACAGAATTACGAGCAGTACTTC

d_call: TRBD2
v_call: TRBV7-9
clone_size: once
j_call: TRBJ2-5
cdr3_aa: CASSPGTTASETQYF
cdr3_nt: TGTGCCAGCAGCCCGGGGACTACCGCATCAGAGACCCAGTACTTC

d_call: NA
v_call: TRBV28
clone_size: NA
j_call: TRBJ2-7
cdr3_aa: CASSPHSRGYEQYF
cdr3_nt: TGTGCCAGCAGTCCCCACTCACGGGGCTACGAGCAGTACTTC

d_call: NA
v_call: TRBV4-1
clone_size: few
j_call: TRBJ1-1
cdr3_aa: CASSPPGDTEAFF
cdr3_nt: TGCGCCAGCAGCCCCCCTGGGGACACTGAAGCTTTCTTT

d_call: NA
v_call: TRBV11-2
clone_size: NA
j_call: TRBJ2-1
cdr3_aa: CASSLLASRFNEQFF
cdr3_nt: TGTGCCAGCAGCTTACTAGCGAGTCGTTTCAATGAGCAGTTCTTC

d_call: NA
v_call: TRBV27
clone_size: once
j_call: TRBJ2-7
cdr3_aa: CASSFDSHYEQYF
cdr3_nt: TGTGCCAGCAGTTTCGACAGTCACTACGAGCAGTACTTC

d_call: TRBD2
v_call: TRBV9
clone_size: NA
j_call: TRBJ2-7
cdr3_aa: CASSEAGGSGYEQYF
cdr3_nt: TGTGCCAGCAGCGAGGCCGGCGGGAGCGGGTACGAGCAGTACTTC

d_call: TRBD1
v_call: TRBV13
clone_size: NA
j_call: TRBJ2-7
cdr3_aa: CASSLGDRYYEQYF
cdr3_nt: TGTGCCAGCAGCCTGGGGGACAGGTACTACGAGCAGTACTTC

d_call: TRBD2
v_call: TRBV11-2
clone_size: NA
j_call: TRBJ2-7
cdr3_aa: CASSPHRGDYDYEQYF
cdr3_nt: TGTGCCAGCAGCCCGCACCGTGGGGACTACGACTACGAGCAGTACTTC

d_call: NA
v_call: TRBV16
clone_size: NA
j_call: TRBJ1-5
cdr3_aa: CASSPSSGRGWSNQPQHF
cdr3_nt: TGTGCCAGCAGCCCCTCGTCGGGCAGAGGGTGGAGCAATCAGCCCCAGCATTTT

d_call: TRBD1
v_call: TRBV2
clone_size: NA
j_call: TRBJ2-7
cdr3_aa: CASIPMGQGSYEQYF
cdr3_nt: TGTGCCAGCATCCCAATGGGACAGGGCTCCTACGAGCAGTACTTC

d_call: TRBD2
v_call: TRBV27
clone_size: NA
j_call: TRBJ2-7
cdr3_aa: CASSSGASGSSYEQYF
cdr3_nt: TGTGCCAGCAGTTCGGGGGCTAGCGGGAGCTCCTACGAGCAGTACTTC

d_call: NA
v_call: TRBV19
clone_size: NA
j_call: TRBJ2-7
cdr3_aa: CASSLGRAYEQYF
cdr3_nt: TGTGCCAGTAGTCTCGGCCGAGCCTACGAGCAGTACTTC

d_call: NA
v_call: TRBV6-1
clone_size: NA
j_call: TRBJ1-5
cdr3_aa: CASRTITANQPQHF
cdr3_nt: TGTGCCAGCAGGACGATCACGGCTAATCAGCCCCAGCATTTT

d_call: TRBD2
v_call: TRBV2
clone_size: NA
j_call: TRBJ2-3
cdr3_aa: CASRPGLAENTDTQYF
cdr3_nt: TGTGCCAGCAGACCGGGACTAGCGGAAAACACAGATACGCAGTATTTT

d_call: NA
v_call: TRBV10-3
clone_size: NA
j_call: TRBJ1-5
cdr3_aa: CAISESSGVGQPQHF
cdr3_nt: TGTGCCATCAGTGAGTCGTCTGGGGTCGGTCAGCCCCAGCATTTT

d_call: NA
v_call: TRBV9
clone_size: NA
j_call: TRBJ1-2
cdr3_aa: CASSVGGTAYGYTF
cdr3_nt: TGTGCCAGCAGCGTAGGTGGGACGGCCTATGGCTACACCTTC

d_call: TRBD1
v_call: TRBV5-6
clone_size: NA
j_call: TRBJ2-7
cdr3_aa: CASGLRQGGEQYF
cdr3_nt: TGTGCCAGCGGATTGCGACAGGGCGGCGAGCAGTACTTC

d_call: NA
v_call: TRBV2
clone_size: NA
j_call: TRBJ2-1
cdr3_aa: CASSESGGEGYNEQFF
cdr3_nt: TGTGCCAGCAGTGAGAGTGGGGGAGAGGGTTACAATGAGCAGTTCTTC

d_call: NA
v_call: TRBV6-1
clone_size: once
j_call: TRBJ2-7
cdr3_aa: CASSTLGRDLEQYF
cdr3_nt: TGTGCCAGCAGCACGTTAGGAAGGGATCTGGAGCAGTACTTC

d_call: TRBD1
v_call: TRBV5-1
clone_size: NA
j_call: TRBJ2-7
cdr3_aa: CASSFGQVDEQYF
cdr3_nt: TGCGCCAGCAGCTTTGGACAGGTGGACGAGCAGTACTTC